This T cell receptor (beta chain) stems from a study of cytomegalovirus exposure and HLA in healthy donors. Whole-study findings and limits: Most TCR sequences proved rare, with some public TCRs found in many donors.

This clone was picked up a small number of times. Antigen: not known. The PCR employed 60 Vbeta primers together with 13 Jbeta primers. As originally analysed: A later analysis tallied 75 million to 80 million unique TCR beta chains, around 9.9 million of them shared. This table comes from immunoSEQ multiplex PCR, and its TCRdb copy is limited to in-frame clones, with some not included. Clone size and the V and J calls come from that table; the DNA yielded D and trimming. The sample carries tens of thousands of clones, around four fifths recorded once. There are 16 residues in the CDR3. CDR1 is SGHNT, CDR2 YENEEA, per germline. The V gene lost 4 bases and the J gene lost 8 bases, with 18 bases spanning the gap.

The clonotype comes from a woman aged 35 to 49 in good health and CMV-seronegative. The chain links TRBV11-3 to TRBJ1-6; D might be TRBD1 (5 bases). The specimen sequenced was PBMCs. CDR3 bases: TGTGCCAGCAGCTCAGCGAGGACATTAAGGGATTCACCCCTCCACTTT. Amino acids: CASSSARTLRDSPLHF.